This record concerns one T cell receptor (beta chain) sequence. The source of the sample is a study of TIL therapy for anti-PD-1-resistant metastatic lung cancer. Time point here: pre-treatment sample, taken before nivolumab and TIL therapy. Tumor tissue came from excised metastases, mostly pleural nodules or supraclavicular lymph nodes. The libraries were made with immunoSEQ v3. The data were produced by immunoSEQ multiplex PCR, yet TCRdb's version contains in-frame clones alone and is incomplete. The sample holds roughly 50,000 clones, 55% to 75% seen once. The input for sequencing was tumor tissue, taken at baseline. This receptor was identified in a person between 30 and 79 years old with non-small cell lung cancer.

The CDR3, as DNA: TGTGCCAGCAGCTTATCGGCAGGACTAGCGGGAGTCGCTGAGCAGTTCTTC. It encodes CASSLSAGLAGVAEQFF. This chain links TRBV7-2 with TRBJ2-1; 13 bases fit TRBD2. Germline trimming cut 2 bases from V and 9 bases from J; bases unmatched to any gene: 10. Germline assignment: CDR1 SGHTA and CDR2 FQGNSA. This CDR3 spans 17 amino acids.